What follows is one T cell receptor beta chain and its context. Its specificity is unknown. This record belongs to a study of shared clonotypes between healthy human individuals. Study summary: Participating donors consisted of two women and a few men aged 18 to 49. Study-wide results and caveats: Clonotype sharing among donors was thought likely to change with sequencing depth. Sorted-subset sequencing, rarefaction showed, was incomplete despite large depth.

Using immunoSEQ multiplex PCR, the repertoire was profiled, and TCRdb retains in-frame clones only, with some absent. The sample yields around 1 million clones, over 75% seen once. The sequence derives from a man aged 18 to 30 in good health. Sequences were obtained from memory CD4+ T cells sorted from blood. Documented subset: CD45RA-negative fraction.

The CDR3 DNA sequence: TGTGCCAGCAGCTTCATTGCAGGCGCGACCTACGAGCAGTACTTC. Translation gives CASSFIAGATYEQYF. The chain couples TRBV7-2 to TRBJ2-7; D remains ambiguous. Germline V gene lookup returns CDR1 SGHTA and CDR2 FQGNSA. This CDR3 spans 15 amino acids. With 3 bases removed from V and 2 bases from J, the gap between germline ends came to 14 bases.